The TCR beta chain described here comes from a study of T cell responses to AZD1222 COVID-19 vaccine. Overall study findings and caveats: Reports indicate that nearly half of spike-specific TCRs are directed at unmutated variant regions. Donors were mostly white British, more females; clonal diversity possibly underestimated. Among vaccine-associated CD4 TCRs, coverage spanned spike, with dominance at 160-218 and 743-854.

In the case of this clone: Its antigen is not known.

The table came from immunoSEQ multiplex PCR; TCRdb's copy has only in-frame clones and leaves some out. The profile shows around 110,000 clones, about 90% of them singletons. This CDR3 has 12 amino acids. CDR1 is MDHEN and CDR2 is SYDVKM in the germline V gene. V gave up 5 bases and J gave up 7 bases, with 9 bases separating them. Second doses were pooled across both intervals (about 4 or about 12 weeks). This clonotype was sampled from an adult who received the AZD1222 COVID-19 vaccine. The chain joins TRBV28 to TRBJ1-5; D gene ambiguous. The sequences come from peripheral blood, collected 28 days after the second AZD1222 dose. The CDR3 bases are TGTGCCAGCAGTCAAACATTCCAGCCCCAGCATTTT. Protein product: CASSQTFQPQHF.